This T cell receptor beta chain was sequenced during a study of T cell changes during pregnancy in multiple sclerosis. Clones were read by immunoSEQ multiplex PCR, and TCRdb kept only the in-frame ones, dropping some. The table shows about 62,000 clones, with about 94% occurring only once. This CDR3 spans 14 amino acids. V lost 0 bases to trimming and J lost 2 bases, with 7 bases between them. Germline CDR1 and CDR2: SGDLS and YYNGEE. V and J are TRBV9 and TRBJ2-3, with D perhaps matching TRBD2 (6 bases). This sample comprised CD8+ T cells from peripheral blood mononuclear cells, obtained in the second trimester of pregnancy. This receptor was taken from a female donor with multiple sclerosis, enrolled in a pregnancy study. The CDR3 is CASSVAGDTDTQYF. CDR3 DNA sequence: TGTGCCAGCAGCGTAGCGGGGGACACAGATACGCAGTATTTT.